A single sample gave rise to the 18 T cell receptor beta chains below, sequenced in a study of shared clonotypes between healthy human individuals. Sequencing was performed with immunoSEQ multiplex PCR; in TCRdb, only in-frame clones are kept and a portion is missing. Here the sample spans around 1.1 million clones, approximately 80% being singletons. What was sequenced was memory CD4+ T cells from PBMCs. Subset described: CD45RA-negative fraction. Receptor source: a man aged 18-30 years in good health. Some clones in this sample may be carry-over from other donors' samples.

The CDR3 here is CSVNLGRNTGELFF. The CDR3, as DNA: TGCAGCGTCAACCTAGGGCGGAACACCGGGGAGCTGTTTTTT. The genes are TRBV29-1 and TRBJ2-2, with D unresolved. Germline CDR1 reads SQVTM; CDR2 reads ANQGSEA. CDR3 length equals 14 residues. The V end was cut by 6 bases, the J end by 1 base, with 12 bases between.

In regard to this clone: Other nucleotide sequences from this sample produce the same CDR3. The chain combines TRBV7-2 with TRBJ2-3, with D unresolved. The CDR3 spans 12 residues. Germline CDR1 SGHTA, CDR2 FQGNSA. With 2 bases removed from V and 0 bases from J, the gap between germline ends came to 0 bases. The CDR3 protein is CASSLSTDTQYF. The CDR3 region has the DNA TGTGCCAGCAGCTTAAGCACAGATACGCAGTATTTT.

The table lists this clone with a few counts. The rearrangement joins TRBV5-1 to TRBJ1-2; no clear D. The CDR3 extends over 12 amino acids. V lost 0 bases, J lost 7 bases, and 7 bases lay in between. Germline loops: CDR1 SGHRS, CDR2 YFSETQ. The DNA for the CDR3 is TGCGCCAGCAGCTTGGGTCTTGGTGGCTACACCTTC. Protein product: CASSLGLGGYTF.

V and J are TRBV27 and TRBJ1-1; TRBD1 matches at 9 bases. Germline values: CDR1 MNHEY, CDR2 SMNVEV (reference sequence). V dropped 0 bases and J dropped 1; count of bases not matched to a gene: 3. This CDR3 has 16 residues. As DNA, the CDR3 is TGTGCCAGCAGTTTATCGACAGGGGGTAGGAACACTGAAGCTTTCTTT. Its protein product is CASSLSTGGRNTEAFF.

In this sample, this clone turned up once. The chain couples TRBV7-2 to TRBJ1-2, with TRBD1 identical over 9 bases. Losses at the gene ends were 5 bases for V and 4 bases for J; bases not matched to a gene: 5. Germline V gene data show CDR1 as SGHTA and CDR2 as FQGNSA. The CDR3 consists of 14 residues. The CDR3 DNA is TGTGCCAGCAGCCCCAGGGACAGGGCCTATGGCTACACCTTC. Translating it yields CASSPRDRAYGYTF.

The chain is built from TRBV5-1 and TRBJ2-1; D not certain. Germline V gene data show CDR1 as SGHRS and CDR2 as YFSETQ. This CDR3 contains 13 residues. V gave up 3 bases and J gave up 7 bases, with 11 bases separating them. The CDR3 reads CASSSHMGNEQFF. The DNA for the CDR3 is TGCGCCAGCAGCTCGCATATGGGTAATGAGCAGTTCTTC.

The chain links TRBV4-1 to TRBJ1-1; D might be TRBD1 (6 bases). The CDR3 totals 15 residues. Looked up from germline, CDR1 is MGHRA and CDR2 is YSYEKL. With 0 bases removed from V and 8 bases from J, the gap between germline ends came to 16 bases. The CDR3 DNA is TGCGCCAGCAGCCAAGAGAGGGGGGTGACGTTCGAAGCTTTCTTT. Amino acid sequence: CASSQERGVTFEAFF.

The chain uses TRBV7-9 and TRBJ1-1; maybe TRBD1 (6 bases). The CDR3 is 13 amino acids. V shed 8 bases and J shed 1 base, with 11 bases lying between them. Germline CDR1 is SEHNR and CDR2 is FQNEAQ (reference sequence). Here the CDR3 DNA reads TGTGCCAGCTTAGGACAGCCGAACACTGAAGCTTTCTTT. Its translation is CASLGQPNTEAFF.

This clone was picked up many times. Other DNA sequences in the same sample also yield this CDR3. V gene TRBV29-1 combines with J gene TRBJ1-1; 8 nucleotides align to TRBD1. This CDR3 is 13 amino acids long. Germline V lookup: CDR1 SQVTM, CDR2 ANQGSEA. V was clipped by 4 bases and J by 2 bases; unmatched bases: 3. The CDR3 region has the DNA TGCAGCGTTGGGGACAGGCTTAACACTGAAGCTTTCTTT. Its translation: CSVGDRLNTEAFF.

Regarding this clone: Other DNA sequences within the sample encode an identical CDR3. The CDR3 DNA is TGCAGCGTTGAAGGAACCGGGGAGCTGTTTTTT. It codes for CSVEGTGELFF. The chain uses TRBV29-1 and TRBJ2-2; D unresolved. The CDR3 has 11 residues. The V and J ends lost 1 base and 5 bases respectively, with 2 bases between them. The germline gives CDR1 SQVTM, CDR2 ANQGSEA.

This clone has just a few counts. The chain couples TRBV15 to TRBJ2-2; 11 bases match TRBD2. The CDR3 totals 16 residues. The germline gives CDR1 LNHNV, CDR2 YYDKDF (reference sequence). J was trimmed by 6 bases and V by 1 base; bases with no gene match: 4. The CDR3 DNA is TGTGCCACCAGCAGAGCGACTAGCGGGATTGCCGGGGAGCTGTTTTTT. This encodes CATSRATSGIAGELFF.

The V and J genes are TRBV7-2 and TRBJ2-3; no reliable D call. V lost 2 bases, J lost 0 bases, and 12 bases lay in between. The CDR3 is made up of 16 amino acids. The germline V gene has CDR1 SGHTA and CDR2 FQGNSA. CDR3 protein: CASSLQASSSTDTQYF. The CDR3 DNA reads as TGTGCCAGCAGCTTACAAGCGAGCAGTAGCACAGATACGCAGTATTTT.

V and J are TRBV11-2 and TRBJ2-7; maybe TRBD2 (5 bases). The CDR3 length is 13 residues. V was pared by 7 bases and J by 4 bases, with 14 bases between. Germline V lookup: CDR1 SGHAT, CDR2 FQNNGV. DNA for the CDR3: TGTGCCAGCAACCAAAGAGGGCTGTACGAGCAGTACTTC. Translated: CASNQRGLYEQYF.

This clone was picked up one time. V gene TRBV6-4 combines with J gene TRBJ2-7; TRBD2 matches at 14 bases. Germline values: CDR1 MRHNA, CDR2 SNTAGT. CDR3 size: 15 residues. J gave up 6 bases and V 5 bases, and 6 bases lay outside the gene matches. The DNA for the CDR3 is TGTGCCAGCAGTCCCGGACTAGCGGGAGGAAGCGAGCAGTACTTC. It yields the protein CASSPGLAGGSEQYF.

This clone came up once. The chain carries TRBV7-2 and TRBJ2-5; D call uncertain. V lost 4 bases to trimming and J lost 3 bases, with 6 bases between them. CDR3 length: 12 amino acids. Germline V gene data show CDR1 as SGHTA and CDR2 as FQGNSA. CDR3 sequence: CASSSSKETQYF. Written as DNA, the CDR3 is TGTGCCAGCAGCTCCTCAAAAGAGACCCAGTACTTC.

Of note for this clone: Other DNA sequences in the sample encode the same CDR3. The chain joins TRBV6-1 to TRBJ2-1, with D uncertain. The V gene lost 3 bases and the J gene lost 10 bases, with 7 bases spanning the gap. Per germline, CDR1 MNHNS and CDR2 SASEGT. This CDR3 contains 11 residues. The CDR3 reads CASSETGEQFF. As DNA, the CDR3 is TGTGCCAGCAGTGAGACTGGGGAGCAGTTCTTC.

The chain has TRBV6-6 and TRBJ2-5, with D possibly matching TRBD1 (6 bases). Germline values: CDR1 MNHNY, CDR2 SVGAGI (reference sequence). The CDR3 runs 15 residues. The germline V and J ends were trimmed by 3 bases and 2 bases, with 13 bases remaining between them. CDR3 residues: CASSYAGAVQETQYF. Written as DNA, the CDR3 is TGTGCCAGCAGTTATGCAGGGGCCGTACAAGAGACCCAGTACTTC.

V and J are TRBV15 and TRBJ1-5; 8 nucleotides agree with TRBD1. Germline assignment: CDR1 LNHNV and CDR2 YYDKDF (reference sequence). With V trimmed by 5 bases and J by 5 bases, 8 bases remained unmatched. The CDR3 spans 15 residues. The CDR3 reads CATSPKSRGHQPQHF. CDR3 nucleotide sequence: TGTGCCACCAGCCCAAAAAGCAGGGGGCATCAGCCCCAGCATTTT.